This TCR beta chain was obtained from a study of OX40 agonist ivuxolimab in advanced cancers. Overall study context: Dosing consisted of intravenous ivuxolimab at 0.01 to 10 mg/kg every 2 weeks. Patients with hepatocellular carcinoma, melanoma, renal cell or head and neck cancer made up the dose-escalation patients. Study-wide points: On average, a greater number of expanded clones characterised CD8+ T cells relative to CD4+.

With baseline, cycle 4 day 1, and cycle 7 day 1 as timepoints, blood was sampled. This clone was found a few times. Its target is not known. Profiled with immunoSEQ multiplex PCR; TCRdb holds only in-frame clones, not every one. This sample has roughly 75,000 clones, with roughly 87% found just once. Germline CDR1 reads MNHEY; CDR2 reads SMNVEV (reference sequence). The CDR3 runs to 13 residues. The junction had 8 bases not matched to a gene; V was cut back by 8 bases and J by 5 bases. This chain connects TRBV27 to TRBJ1-2; 7 bases are a match to TRBD1. The clonotype originates from an adult with an advanced solid tumor such as melanoma, head and neck, liver or kidney cancer. The input for sequencing was CD4+ or CD8+ T cells sorted from blood, taken in a trial of the OX40 agonist ivuxolimab. Here the CDR3 DNA reads TGTGCCAGCCGCCCGCAGGGGGAATATGGCTACACCTTC. Protein sequence: CASRPQGEYGYTF.